The 12 T cell receptor beta chains below all came from one sample that was sequenced in a study of blood T cells in healthy people across ages (dated by TCRdb to between 2014 and 2017). Library preparation was by 5' RACE. These reads were obtained on an Illumina HiSeq 2500. A second about 7 to 11 cycle PCR used a sample-barcoded 5' primer and a J-beta primer mix. TCRdb passed the public sequencing reads through fastp at Q25 and MiXCR, retaining productive beta sequences. Rows with a matching CDR3 protein are joined into one entry that keeps the most common DNA and genes. Within this sample are more than 900,000 distinct CDR3 sequences, with 29% of them counted one time only. The ten largest clonotypes hold about 9.4% of the sample. This sample was also put to use in a study of T cells of mothers and their children.

Sequencing used blood. The receptors were gathered from a woman between 35 and 50 years old in good health.

This clonotype was detected ten times or more. The chain employs TRBV6-5 and TRBJ1-2; 9 bases map to TRBD1. The CDR3 contains 13 residues. Per the germline V gene, CDR1 is MNHEY and CDR2 is SVGAGI. The V gene end was trimmed by 6 bases and the J gene end by 7 bases; junction bases not matched to a gene: 6. CDR3 in amino acids: CASSPGTGIGYTF. CDR3 in DNA: TGTGCCAGCAGCCCCGGGACAGGGATTGGCTACACCTTC.

The table lists this clonotype with a few counts. CDR3 nucleotides: TGTGCCAGCAGCCCCCAACCGCTGAGCGGTGAGCAGTACTTC. Amino acids: CASSPQPLSGEQYF. This chain joins TRBV9 and TRBJ2-7; the D gene is possibly TRBD2 (5 bases). V was clipped by 4 bases and J by 7 bases, with 18 bases between them. CDR1 is SGDLS, CDR2 YYNGEE, per germline. CDR3 length: 14 residues.

This clonotype was seen a handful of times. This chain uses TRBV3-1 with TRBJ1-4; 9 bases match TRBD1. This CDR3 is 14 amino acids long. Trimming took 6 bases from V and 5 from J; bases not matched to a gene: 4. Germline loops: CDR1 LGHDT, CDR2 YNNKEL (reference sequence). CDR3 in amino acids: CASSNTGGNEKLFF. CDR3 in DNA: TGTGCCAGCAGTAACACAGGGGGCAATGAAAAACTGTTTTTT.

This clonotype was observed a handful of times. The chain joins TRBV6-5 to TRBJ2-5; 9 bases line up with TRBD2. CDR1 is MNHEY and CDR2 is SVGAGI in the germline V gene. CDR3 length: 15 residues. The junction had 7 bases not matched to a gene; V was cut back by 3 bases and J by 5 bases. The CDR3 region has the DNA TGTGCCAGCAGTTATGTGGCGGGGGGGCCGGAGACCCAGTACTTC. Translated, it gives CASSYVAGGPETQYF.

This clonotype was seen ten or more times. V and J are TRBV6-5 and TRBJ2-5; perhaps TRBD1 as D (5 bases). The CDR3 extends over 15 amino acids. The V end was cut by 1 base, the J end by 2 bases, with 11 bases between. Germline V gene lookup returns CDR1 MNHEY and CDR2 SVGAGI. The chain's CDR3 is CASSYLGAEQETQYF. CDR3 bases: TGTGCCAGCAGTTACTTAGGGGCGGAACAAGAGACCCAGTACTTC.

The chain joins TRBV12-3 or TRBV12-4 to TRBJ2-4, with D perhaps matching TRBD2 (6 bases). The J call could be wrong; TRBJ2-7 is a better fit for the DNA end. The CDR3 has 13 residues. This chain's CDR3 is CASSGTFAYEQYF. CDR3 bases: TGTGCCAGCAGCGGGACTTTCGCCTACGAGCAGTACTTC.

The sample holds many counts of this clonotype. The rearrangement links TRBV7-9 to TRBJ2-3; D unresolved. The CDR3 has 13 amino acids. Trimming took off 5 bases at V and 4 bases at J, with 10 bases between the two ends. The germline CDR1 and CDR2 sequences are SEHNR and FQNEAQ (reference sequence). The CDR3 sequence: CASSLTRADTQYF. DNA of the CDR3: TGTGCCAGCAGCCTTACTCGCGCAGATACGCAGTATTTT.

This clonotype appeared a few times. The DNA of the CDR3 is TGTGCCACCAGCGTGACTAGCGGGGTGGATACGCAGTATTTT. The encoded protein is CATSVTSGVDTQYF. The chain has TRBV15 and TRBJ2-3; 11 bases align to TRBD2. Germline assignment: CDR1 LNHNV and CDR2 YYDKDF (reference sequence). The CDR3 sequence is 14 residues long. V lost 5 bases and J lost 6; bases outside the gene matches: 4.

Ten or more counts support this clonotype. The chain joins TRBV7-3 to TRBJ2-5; D gene uncertain. V was shortened by 1 base and J by 1 base, with 4 bases between the two germline ends. Germline values: CDR1 SGHTA, CDR2 FQGTGA. This CDR3 is built from 13 residues. This CDR3 is CASSLKRQETQYF. CDR3 DNA sequence: TGTGCCAGCAGCTTAAAGCGCCAAGAGACCCAGTACTTC.

The J gene is TRBJ2-1, the V gene TRBV20-1; TRBD2 aligns across 14 bases. The germline V gene has CDR1 DFQATT and CDR2 SNEGSKA (reference sequence). Germline trimming cut 1 base from V and 2 bases from J; bases unmatched to any gene: 7. The CDR3 is made up of 18 amino acids. The DNA for the CDR3 is TGCAGTGCTAGAGTAGGGACTAGCGGGGGTTCCCCCTACAATGAGCAGTTCTTC. This translates into CSARVGTSGGSPYNEQFF.

This clonotype was recorded at least ten times. The rearrangement joins TRBV7-2 to TRBJ2-3; 9 bases line up with TRBD2. The germline V gene has CDR1 SGHTA and CDR2 FQGNSA. The CDR3 has 16 amino acids. Trimming cost V 1 base and J 5 bases; bases outside gene matches: 7. The CDR3 DNA reads TGTGCCAGCAGCTTAGTTTTAGCGGGGGCGGAAGATACGCAGTATTTT. Protein product: CASSLVLAGAEDTQYF.

The table lists this clonotype with many counts. The chain combines TRBV4-2 with TRBJ2-7; TRBD1 agrees at 9 bases. Germline V gene sequence: CDR1 LGHNA, CDR2 YNFKEQ. V lost 3 bases to trimming and J lost 2 bases; unmatched junction nucleotides: 5. This CDR3 spans 15 amino acids. CDR3 in amino acids: CASSHGDRDAYEQYF. The CDR3 bases are TGTGCCAGCAGCCACGGGGACAGGGACGCCTACGAGCAGTACTTC.